This T cell receptor (beta chain) was profiled in a study of identical twins. Points from the study as a whole: In cord blood, abundant beta clonotypes had fewer insertions; memory showed no trend.

CDR1 and CDR2 (germline): SNHLY, FYNNEI. The trim removed 6 bases at V and 4 bases at J, leaving 11 bases unmatched. The CDR3 has 17 amino acids. TCRdb re-called the 5' RACE reads with MiXCR, one entry per CDR3 protein. In the table there are 500,000 to 550,000 distinct CDR3 sequences, under 25% of which are singletons. This clonotype was seen repeatedly, ten times or more. Its specificity is not known. This sample was also put to use in a study of yellow fever vaccine responses in identical twins.

The TCR sequence derives from a woman between 18 and 30 years old in good health. The chain is built from TRBV2 and TRBJ2-1; 11 nucleotides line up with TRBD2. The sample consisted of CD4+ T cells sorted from blood. The CDR3 here is CASRTEIGTSGYNEQFF. CDR3 DNA sequence: TGTGCCAGCAGGACGGAGATCGGGACTAGCGGTTACAATGAGCAGTTCTTC.